The 18 T cell receptor beta chains listed next were all sequenced from one sample in a study of T cell responses to AZD1222 COVID-19 vaccine. Method: immunoSEQ multiplex PCR; TCRdb's copy keeps in-frame clones and lacks some. The table shows some 81,000 clones, with 85% to 90% occurring only once. The sequencing used peripheral blood, collected 28 days after the second AZD1222 dose. These receptors all stem from an adult who received the AZD1222 COVID-19 vaccine.

This clone was detected only once. This rearrangement joins TRBV24-1 to TRBJ2-2; possibly TRBD1 for D (5 bases). The CDR3 has 12 amino acids. Looked up from germline, CDR1 is KGHDR and CDR2 is SFDVKD. V shed 0 bases and J shed 14 bases, with 9 bases lying between them. The CDR3: CATSDLDRSLFF. The CDR3 nucleotides are TGTGCCACCAGTGATTTGGACAGAAGTCTGTTTTTT.

The chain employs TRBV11-2 and TRBJ2-7; 7 bases are shared with TRBD1. The CDR3 length is 15 residues. V gave up 5 bases and J gave up 5 bases; unmatched junction bases: 12. Germline CDR1 SGHAT, CDR2 FQNNGV. In DNA, the CDR3 is TGTGCCAGCAGCCAAGGGGGTAGACAGGGCGACGAGCAGTACTTC. This sequence encodes CASSQGGRQGDEQYF. The full variable domain, completed using reference TRBV11-2 and TRBJ2-7, is EAGVAQSPRYKIIEKRQSVAFWCNPISGHATLYWYQQILGQGPKLLIQFQNNGVVDDSQLPKDRFSAERLKGVDSTLKIQPAKLEDSAVYLCASSQGGRQGDEQYFGPGTRLTVT.

The chain couples TRBV28 to TRBJ2-2; no definite D call. This CDR3 spans 14 amino acids. V shed 7 bases and J shed 3 bases, with 12 bases lying between them. The germline gives CDR1 MDHEN, CDR2 SYDVKM. The CDR3, as DNA: TGTGCCAGCAACGGGCAGCAGTACACCGGGGAGCTGTTTTTT. This codes for CASNGQQYTGELFF.

This chain joins TRBV4-1 and TRBJ1-1, with a possible D match to TRBD1 (6 bases). The CDR3 is 14 amino acids. Trimming shortened V by 1 base and J by 1 base, and 7 bases separated the two germline ends. The germline gives CDR1 MGHRA, CDR2 YSYEKL. CDR3 nucleotides: TGCGCCAGCAGCCAAGGACAGGCGAACACTGAAGCTTTCTTT. It translates to CASSQGQANTEAFF.

The J gene is TRBJ1-5, the V gene TRBV23-1; possible D gene TRBD1, 5 bases. TRBV23-1 is annotated as an ORF whose role is uncertain. The V end lost 2 bases, the J end lost 0 bases, and 17 bases lay between the germline ends. This CDR3 is 18 amino acids long. The chain's CDR3 is CASSQPGRRTNSNQPQHF. The CDR3, as DNA: TGCGCCAGCAGTCAACCGGGACGGAGAACAAATAGCAATCAGCCCCAGCATTTT.

The chain combines TRBV28 with TRBJ2-3, with no clear D. Trimming left V 10 bases short and J 5 bases short, with 22 bases between. The CDR3 loop spans 15 amino acids. The germline V gene has CDR1 MDHEN and CDR2 SYDVKM. The CDR3: CATRARPDQGDTQYF. DNA for the CDR3: TGTGCCACACGGGCGAGGCCAGATCAAGGAGATACGCAGTATTTT.

The V gene is TRBV19, the J gene TRBJ1-4; a weak D match, TRBD1 (6 bases). V was trimmed by 3 bases and J by 1 base, leaving 9 bases between them. Per germline, CDR1 LNHDA and CDR2 SQIVND (reference sequence). The CDR3 loop spans 15 amino acids. The DNA of the CDR3 is TGTGCCAGTAGTATTACAGGGAGAACTAATGAAAAACTGTTTTTT. Its translation is CASSITGRTNEKLFF.

This clone was seen a handful of times. The J gene is TRBJ2-1, the V gene TRBV7-2, with D maybe TRBD2 (5 bases). The germline V gene encodes CDR1 SGHTA and CDR2 FQGNSA. The CDR3 is 15 amino acids. Between the trimmed V and J ends, which lost 4 bases and 1 base, there was a span of 11 bases. CDR3 bases: TGTGCCAGCAGCTCAGACCGGGGTTCCTACAATGAGCAGTTCTTC. This gives the protein CASSSDRGSYNEQFF. Full variable domain (rest looked up from reference TRBV7-2 and TRBJ2-1): GAGVSQSPSNKVTEKGKDVELRCDPISGHTALYWYRQSLGQGLEFLIYFQGNSAPDKSGLPSDRFSAERTGGSVSTLTIQRTQQEDSAVYLCASSSDRGSYNEQFFGPGTRLTVL.

This clone was detected a few times. The chain employs TRBV7-2 and TRBJ2-2, with 11 bases matching TRBD1. The CDR3 loop spans 15 amino acids. Trimming at V came to 6 bases and at J to 5 bases, leaving 5 bases not matched to a gene. Germline assignment: CDR1 SGHTA and CDR2 FQGNSA. This CDR3 is CASSTGQGGTGELFF. In DNA form, the CDR3 reads TGTGCCAGCAGTACGGGACAGGGGGGAACCGGGGAGCTGTTTTTT.

The chain couples TRBV7-9 to TRBJ2-5; possibly TRBD1 for D (6 bases). The germline V and J ends were trimmed by 6 bases and 1 base, with 18 bases remaining between them. The CDR3 has 16 amino acids. The germline CDR1 and CDR2 sequences are SEHNR and FQNEAQ (reference sequence). CDR3 amino acids: CASSPDGQNLQETQYF. The DNA for the CDR3 is TGTGCCAGCAGTCCTGACGGACAGAACCTCCAAGAGACCCAGTACTTC. Supplemented by reference TRBV7-9 and TRBJ2-5, the full variable domain reads DTGVSQNPRHKITKRGQNVTFRCDPISEHNRLYWYRQTLGQGPEFLTYFQNEAQLEKSRLLSDRFSAERPKGSFSTLEIQRTEQGDSAMYLCASSPDGQNLQETQYFGPGTRLLVL.

The chain employs TRBV7-2 and TRBJ1-5; D call uncertain. The CDR3 contains 12 residues. The germline V and J ends were trimmed by 5 bases and 1 base, with 3 bases remaining between them. Germline CDR1 is SGHTA and CDR2 is FQGNSA. CDR3 nucleotide sequence: TGTGCCAGCAGCGGCAGCAATCAGCCCCAGCATTTT. This translates into CASSGSNQPQHF.

The chain links TRBV19 to TRBJ1-6; possibly TRBD1 for D (6 bases). The CDR3 length is 15 residues. The germline V gene has CDR1 LNHDA and CDR2 SQIVND (reference sequence). With 5 bases removed from V and 4 bases from J, the gap between germline ends came to 12 bases. The chain's CDR3 is CASSGQTLYNSPLHF. The CDR3 DNA is TGTGCCAGTAGTGGACAGACATTATATAATTCACCCCTCCACTTT.

V usage is TRBV18 and J usage is TRBJ1-1, with 8 positions matching TRBD1. V was clipped by 4 bases and J by 6 bases; unmatched bases: 10. Germline V gene sequence: CDR1 KGHSH, CDR2 LQKENI. This CDR3 is 15 amino acids long. In DNA, the CDR3 is TGTGCCAGCTCACTTTCGACAGGGGTCCAGGCTGAAGCTTTCTTT. Encoded protein: CASSLSTGVQAEAFF.

The CDR3 DNA is TGCGCCAGCAGCCCTAGCGGGGCAAAAGAGACCCAGTACTTC. Its protein is CASSPSGAKETQYF. The chain couples TRBV5-1 to TRBJ2-5, with 9 bases identical to TRBD2. This CDR3 has 14 amino acids. Germline loops: CDR1 SGHRS, CDR2 YFSETQ. The V segment lost 4 bases and the J segment 3 bases; nucleotides outside the gene matches: 4.

CDR3 amino acids: CASSLGGAVLSSEQYF. The CDR3 bases are TGCGCCAGCAGCTTGGGAGGTGCGGTATTATCGAGCGAGCAGTACTTC. The gene calls are TRBV5-1 and TRBJ2-7, with no clear D. The length of the CDR3 is 16 residues. V lost 0 bases and J 6 bases, leaving 19 bases between the germline ends. The germline V gene encodes CDR1 SGHRS and CDR2 YFSETQ.

The chain joins TRBV5-5 to TRBJ2-2, with D tentatively TRBD1 (5 bases). The CDR3 sequence is 16 residues long. Germline V gene lookup returns CDR1 SGHKS and CDR2 YYEKEE (reference sequence). Trimming took 2 bases from V and 5 from J, leaving 16 bases between them. The CDR3 DNA is TGTGCCAGCAGCTTTTGGCTTGGGGCGCGGACCGGGGAGCTGTTTTTT. It specifies CASSFWLGARTGELFF.

This clone was recorded once. This rearrangement joins TRBV19 to TRBJ2-7; 7 bases are shared with TRBD1. V was pared by 8 bases and J by 6 bases, with 10 bases of the junction left unmatched. Germline CDR1 is LNHDA and CDR2 is SQIVND (reference sequence). This CDR3 is built from 13 residues. The CDR3 reads CASSSRGLGEQYF. The CDR3 bases are TGTGCCAGTTCGTCCAGGGGGTTGGGCGAGCAGTACTTC.

V usage is TRBV7-9 and J usage is TRBJ1-4, with TRBD1 matching over 9 bases. The CDR3 totals 14 residues. In germline, CDR1 is SEHNR, CDR2 FQNEAQ (reference sequence). Trimming removed 6 bases from V and 8 bases from J; junction bases left unmatched: 7. CDR3: CASRPGTGREKLFF. The DNA of the CDR3 is TGTGCCAGCAGGCCCGGGACAGGGAGGGAAAAACTGTTTTTT. The whole variable domain, filled in from reference TRBV7-9 and TRBJ1-4, reads DTGVSQNPRHKITKRGQNVTFRCDPISEHNRLYWYRQTLGQGPEFLTYFQNEAQLEKSRLLSDRFSAERPKGSFSTLEIQRTEQGDSAMYLCASRPGTGREKLFFGSGTQLSVL.